What follows are 10 T cell receptor beta chains derived from one specimen sequenced in a study of early T cells in non-severe SARS-CoV-2 infection (dated by TCRdb to the early 2020s). Library generation was performed with 5' RACE. These reads were obtained on a NextSeq 500. TCRdb reanalyzed the raw reads on its own, using fastp at Q25 for trimming and MiXCR for clone calling, and kept in-frame beta chains. For every CDR3 protein sequence, its rows merge into one entry that carries the most common genes and DNA. A total of 50,000 or so distinct CDR3 sequences appear in this sample, around 5.6% of them only once. The ten biggest clones cover 4.5% to 5.5% of the sample. Sequenced input: whole blood. These receptors came from an adult who was a healthcare worker with PCR-confirmed SARS-CoV-2 infection or an uninfected control (not recorded which).

This clonotype has a handful of counts. The genes are TRBV7-2 and TRBJ2-1; 7 bases match TRBD2. V trimming: 5 bases; J trimming: 0 bases; junction bases outside the gene matches: 7. CDR1 SGHTA and CDR2 FQGNSA come from the germline V gene. This CDR3 has 16 residues. The CDR3 DNA sequence: TGTGCCAGCAGCCCTTGGGGGGGAGGCTCCTACAATGAGCAGTTCTTC. It encodes CASSPWGGGSYNEQFF.

This chain joins TRBV20-1 and TRBJ1-4; 9 bases agree with TRBD1. Germline V CDR1 and CDR2: DFQATT, SNEGSKA (reference sequence). The CDR3 is made up of 13 amino acids. Trimming cost V 6 bases and J 7 bases; bases outside gene matches: 6. The CDR3 region has the DNA TGCAGTGCGCCCGGGACAGGGTCTGAAAAACTGTTTTTT. This translates into CSAPGTGSEKLFF.

The chain couples TRBV6-2 or TRBV6-3 to TRBJ2-3, with D possibly being TRBD1 or TRBD2 (5 bases each). Trimming shortened V by 9 bases and J by 3 bases, and 22 bases separated the two germline ends. The CDR3 is 16 amino acids. Germline V gene lookup returns CDR1 MNHEY and CDR2 SVGEGT. This CDR3 is CASKPGRPHQTDTQYF. CDR3 DNA: TGTGCCAGTAAACCGGGACGACCTCACCAGACAGATACGCAGTATTTT.

This CDR3 reads CASSQGRAEAFF. The CDR3 coding sequence is TGTGCCAGCAGCCAGGGCAGGGCTGAAGCTTTCTTT. The chain combines TRBV11-2 with TRBJ1-1; possibly TRBD1 for D (5 bases). This CDR3 has 12 residues. V lost 5 bases to trimming and J lost 6 bases, with 10 bases between them. Germline V gene data show CDR1 as SGHAT and CDR2 as FQNNGV.

This clonotype was detected many times. The chain couples TRBV28 to TRBJ1-2; TRBD1 might be the D (6 bases). V was cut by 3 bases and J by 8 bases, with 10 bases left in between. Germline CDR1 is MDHEN and CDR2 is SYDVKM. The CDR3 spans 12 residues. The CDR3 sequence is CASSFRGWGYTF. The CDR3 DNA sequence: TGTGCCAGCAGTTTCAGGGGCTGGGGCTACACCTTC.

The chain employs TRBV7-2 and TRBJ1-3, with D unresolved. Germline V gene lookup returns CDR1 SGHTA and CDR2 FQGNSA. V was cut by 5 bases and J by 0 bases, with 8 bases left in between. The CDR3 loop spans 14 amino acids. CDR3 region: CASSVRHSGNTIYF. As DNA, the CDR3 is TGTGCCAGCAGCGTACGTCACTCTGGAAACACCATATATTTT. The full variable domain, its missing parts supplied by reference TRBV7-2 and TRBJ1-3, is GAGVSQSPSNKVTEKGKDVELRCDPISGHTALYWYRQSLGQGLEFLIYFQGNSAPDKSGLPSDRFSAERTGGSVSTLTIQRTQQEDSAVYLCASSVRHSGNTIYFGEGSWLTVV.

This clonotype was counted between two and nine times. The V gene is TRBV12-3 or TRBV12-4, the J gene TRBJ2-2; D uncertain. The CDR3 sequence is 11 residues long. V lost 10 bases, J lost 6 bases, and 9 bases lay in between. Written as DNA, the CDR3 is TGTGCCACCTCCCCCGCCGGGGAGCTGTTTTTT. As protein: CATSPAGELFF.

This clonotype was seen at least ten times. The V and J genes are TRBV6-2 or TRBV6-3 and TRBJ1-1; D uncertain. Trimming took 5 bases from V and 7 from J, leaving 14 bases between them. From germline, CDR1 is MNHEY and CDR2 SVGEGT. The CDR3 consists of 13 residues. CDR3 DNA: TGTGCCAGCAGTCTCCGGACCGGATTTGAAGCTTTCTTT. It yields the protein CASSLRTGFEAFF.

This clonotype has a count of ten or more. The chain recombines TRBV6-5 with TRBJ1-6; possibly TRBD1 for D (6 bases). Germline V lookup: CDR1 MNHEY, CDR2 SVGAGI. V gave up 6 bases and J gave up 10 bases, with 13 bases separating them. This CDR3 is built from 13 residues. CDR3 amino acids: CASRKLDSSPLHF. Here the CDR3 DNA reads TGTGCCAGCAGGAAACTGGACAGCTCACCCCTCCACTTT.

In this sample, this clonotype turned up many times. The chain joins TRBV29-1 to TRBJ1-2; no definite D call. The CDR3 consists of 14 residues. Germline V CDR1 and CDR2: SQVTM, ANQGSEA. The ends were cut back, 3 bases at V and 2 bases at J, with 13 bases in the middle. CDR3 coding DNA: TGCAGCGTTGAGTTGCCAGCAATGAACTATGGCTACACCTTC. It encodes CSVELPAMNYGYTF.